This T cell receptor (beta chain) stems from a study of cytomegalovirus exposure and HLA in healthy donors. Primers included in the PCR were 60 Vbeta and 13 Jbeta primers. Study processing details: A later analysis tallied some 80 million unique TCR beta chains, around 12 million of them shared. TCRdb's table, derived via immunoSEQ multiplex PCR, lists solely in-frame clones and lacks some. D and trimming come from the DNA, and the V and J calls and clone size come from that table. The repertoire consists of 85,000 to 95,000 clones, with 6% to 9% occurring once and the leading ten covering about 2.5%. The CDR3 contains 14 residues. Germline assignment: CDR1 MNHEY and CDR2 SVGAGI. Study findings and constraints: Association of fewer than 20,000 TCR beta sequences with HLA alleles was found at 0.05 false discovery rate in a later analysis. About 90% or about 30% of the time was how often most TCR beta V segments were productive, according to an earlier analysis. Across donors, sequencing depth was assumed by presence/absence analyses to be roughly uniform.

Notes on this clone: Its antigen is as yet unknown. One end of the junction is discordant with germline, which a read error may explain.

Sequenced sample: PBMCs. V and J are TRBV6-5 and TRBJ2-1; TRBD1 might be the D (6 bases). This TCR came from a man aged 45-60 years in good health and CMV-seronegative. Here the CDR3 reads CASNRAGVYNERFF. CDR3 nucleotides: TGTGCCAGCAATAGGGCAGGGGTCTACAATGAGCGGTTCTTC.